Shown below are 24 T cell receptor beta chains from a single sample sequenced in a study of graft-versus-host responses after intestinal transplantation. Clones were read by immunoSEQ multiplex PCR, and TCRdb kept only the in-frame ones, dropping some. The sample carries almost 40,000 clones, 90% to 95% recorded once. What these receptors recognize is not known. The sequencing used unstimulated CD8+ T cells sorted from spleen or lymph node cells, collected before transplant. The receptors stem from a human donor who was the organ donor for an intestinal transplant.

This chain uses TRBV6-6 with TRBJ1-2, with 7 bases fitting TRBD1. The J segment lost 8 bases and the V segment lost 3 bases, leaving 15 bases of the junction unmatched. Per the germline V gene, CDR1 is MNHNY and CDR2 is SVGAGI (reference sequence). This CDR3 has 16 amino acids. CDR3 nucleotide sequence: TGTGCCAGCAGTTATGACGGACAGGAAACTGGGCCGGGCTACACCTTC. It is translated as CASSYDGQETGPGYTF.

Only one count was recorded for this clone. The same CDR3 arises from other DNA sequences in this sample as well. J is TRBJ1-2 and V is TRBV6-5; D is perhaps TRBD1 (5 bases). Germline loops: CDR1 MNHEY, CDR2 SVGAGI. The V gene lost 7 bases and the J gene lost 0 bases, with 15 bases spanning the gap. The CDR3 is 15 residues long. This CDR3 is CASTPVPGSNYGYTF. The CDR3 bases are TGTGCCAGCACCCCAGTCCCAGGGTCTAACTATGGCTACACCTTC.

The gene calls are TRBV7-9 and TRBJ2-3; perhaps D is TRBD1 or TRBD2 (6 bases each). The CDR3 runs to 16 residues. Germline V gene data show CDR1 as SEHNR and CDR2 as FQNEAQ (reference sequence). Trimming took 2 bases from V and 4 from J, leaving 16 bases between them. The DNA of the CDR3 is TGTGCCAGCAGCTTATATCGTGGGGGGCTCGCAGATACGCAGTATTTT. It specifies CASSLYRGGLADTQYF. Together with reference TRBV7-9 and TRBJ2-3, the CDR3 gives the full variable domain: DTGVSQNPRHKITKRGQNVTFRCDPISEHNRLYWYRQTLGQGPEFLTYFQNEAQLEKSRLLSDRFSAERPKGSFSTLEIQRTEQGDSAMYLCASSLYRGGLADTQYFGPGTRLTVL.

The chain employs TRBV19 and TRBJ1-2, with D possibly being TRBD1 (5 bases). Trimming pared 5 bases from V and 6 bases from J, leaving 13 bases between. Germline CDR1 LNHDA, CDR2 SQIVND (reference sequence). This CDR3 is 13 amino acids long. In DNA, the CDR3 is TGTGCCAGTAGTGGCAGGGTGATAGATGGCTACACCTTC. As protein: CASSGRVIDGYTF.

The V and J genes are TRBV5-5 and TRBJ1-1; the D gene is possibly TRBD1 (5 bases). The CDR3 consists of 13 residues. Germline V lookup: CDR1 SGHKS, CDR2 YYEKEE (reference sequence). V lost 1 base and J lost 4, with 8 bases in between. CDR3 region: CASSLWQGTEAFF. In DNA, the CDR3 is TGTGCCAGCAGCTTGTGGCAGGGCACTGAAGCTTTCTTT.

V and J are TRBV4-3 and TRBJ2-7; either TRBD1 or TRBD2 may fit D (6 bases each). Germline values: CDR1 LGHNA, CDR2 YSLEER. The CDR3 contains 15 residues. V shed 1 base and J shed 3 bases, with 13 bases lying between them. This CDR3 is CASSQGGGDIYEQYF. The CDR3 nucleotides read TGCGCCAGCAGCCAAGGGGGCGGGGACATCTACGAGCAGTACTTC.

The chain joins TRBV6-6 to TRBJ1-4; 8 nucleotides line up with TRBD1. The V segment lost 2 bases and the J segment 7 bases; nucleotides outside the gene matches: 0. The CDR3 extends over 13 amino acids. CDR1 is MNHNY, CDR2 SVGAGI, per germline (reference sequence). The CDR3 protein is CASSYGQGEKLFF. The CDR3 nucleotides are TGTGCCAGCAGTTACGGACAGGGTGAAAAACTGTTTTTT.

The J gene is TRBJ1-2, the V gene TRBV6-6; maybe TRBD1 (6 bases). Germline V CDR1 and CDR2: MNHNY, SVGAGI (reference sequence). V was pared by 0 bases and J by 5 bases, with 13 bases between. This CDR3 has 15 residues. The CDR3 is CASSYSAGAGYGYTF. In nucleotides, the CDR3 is TGTGCCAGCAGTTACTCGGCAGGGGCGGGTTATGGCTACACCTTC.

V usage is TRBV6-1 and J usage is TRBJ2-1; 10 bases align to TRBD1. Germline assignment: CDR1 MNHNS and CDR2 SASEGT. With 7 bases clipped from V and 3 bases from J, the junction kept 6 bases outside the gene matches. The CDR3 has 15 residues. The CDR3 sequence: CASTDWTGGYNEQFF. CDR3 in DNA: TGTGCCAGCACGGATTGGACAGGGGGCTACAATGAGCAGTTCTTC.

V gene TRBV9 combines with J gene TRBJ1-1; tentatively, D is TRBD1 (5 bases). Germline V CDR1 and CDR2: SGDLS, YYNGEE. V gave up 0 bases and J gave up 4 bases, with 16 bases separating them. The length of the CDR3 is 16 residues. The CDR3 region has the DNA TGTGCCAGCAGCGTAGAGTTGGGGGTTGGGGGCACTGAAGCTTTCTTT. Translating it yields CASSVELGVGGTEAFF.

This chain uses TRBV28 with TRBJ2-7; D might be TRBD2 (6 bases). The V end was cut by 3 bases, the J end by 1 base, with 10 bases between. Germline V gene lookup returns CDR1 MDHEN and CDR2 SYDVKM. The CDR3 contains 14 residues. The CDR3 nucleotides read TGTGCCAGCAGTTTTAGACTAGAATCCTACGAGCAGTACTTC. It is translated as CASSFRLESYEQYF.

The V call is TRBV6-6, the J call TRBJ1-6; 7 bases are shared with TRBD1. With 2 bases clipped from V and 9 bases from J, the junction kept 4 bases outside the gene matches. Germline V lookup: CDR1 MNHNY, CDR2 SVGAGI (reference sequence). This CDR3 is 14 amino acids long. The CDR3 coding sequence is TGTGCCAGCAGTTACCTAGGGGGCAGTTCACCCCTCCACTTT. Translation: CASSYLGGSSPLHF.

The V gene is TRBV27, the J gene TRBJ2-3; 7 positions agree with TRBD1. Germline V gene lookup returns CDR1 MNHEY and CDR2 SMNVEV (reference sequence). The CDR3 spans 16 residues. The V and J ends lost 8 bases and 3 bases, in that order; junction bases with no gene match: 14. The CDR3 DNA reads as TGTGCCAGCGGACTCCCGACAGGGCTTAGGACAGATACGCAGTATTTT. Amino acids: CASGLPTGLRTDTQYF.

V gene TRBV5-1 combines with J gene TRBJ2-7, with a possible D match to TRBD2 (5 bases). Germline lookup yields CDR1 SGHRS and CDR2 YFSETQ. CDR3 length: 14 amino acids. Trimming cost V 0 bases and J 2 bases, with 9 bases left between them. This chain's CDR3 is CASSLGGSAYEQYF. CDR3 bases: TGCGCCAGCAGCTTGGGAGGGAGTGCCTACGAGCAGTACTTC.

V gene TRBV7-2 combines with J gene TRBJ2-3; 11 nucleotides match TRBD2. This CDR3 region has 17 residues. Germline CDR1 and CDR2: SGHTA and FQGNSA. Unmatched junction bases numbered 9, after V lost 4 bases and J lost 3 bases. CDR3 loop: CASSWETSGVSTDTQYF. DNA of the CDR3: TGTGCCAGCAGCTGGGAGACTAGCGGGGTTTCTACAGATACGCAGTATTTT. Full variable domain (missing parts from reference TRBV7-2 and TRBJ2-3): GAGVSQSPSNKVTEKGKDVELRCDPISGHTALYWYRQSLGQGLEFLIYFQGNSAPDKSGLPSDRFSAERTGGSVSTLTIQRTQQEDSAVYLCASSWETSGVSTDTQYFGPGTRLTVL.

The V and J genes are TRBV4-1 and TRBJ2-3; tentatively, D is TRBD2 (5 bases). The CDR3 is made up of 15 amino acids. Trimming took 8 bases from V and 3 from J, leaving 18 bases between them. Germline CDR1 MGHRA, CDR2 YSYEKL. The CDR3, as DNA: TGCGCCAGCCAAGGTAGCTCTGCGGGTACAGATACGCAGTATTTT. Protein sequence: CASQGSSAGTDTQYF.

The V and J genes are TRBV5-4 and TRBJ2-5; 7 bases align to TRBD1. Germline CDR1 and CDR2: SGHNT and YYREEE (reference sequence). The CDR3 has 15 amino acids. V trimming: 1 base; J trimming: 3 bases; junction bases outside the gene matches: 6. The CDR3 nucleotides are TGTGCCAGCAGCTTGTCGCCAGGACAGGAAGAGACCCAGTACTTC. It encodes CASSLSPGQEETQYF.

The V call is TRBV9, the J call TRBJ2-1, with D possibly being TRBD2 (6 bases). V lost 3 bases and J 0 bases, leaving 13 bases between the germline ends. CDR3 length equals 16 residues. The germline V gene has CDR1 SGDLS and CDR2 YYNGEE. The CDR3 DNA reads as TGTGCCAGCAGCGGAAGCGGGCGTCTCTCCTACAATGAGCAGTTCTTC. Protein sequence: CASSGSGRLSYNEQFF.

The CDR3 spells CASSFPGQGYEQYF. CDR3 in DNA: TGTGCCAGCAGTTTCCCCGGACAGGGGTACGAGCAGTACTTC. The V gene is TRBV28, the J gene TRBJ2-7; 9 bases are shared with TRBD1. With 3 bases clipped from V and 4 bases from J, the junction kept 4 bases outside the gene matches. CDR1 is MDHEN, CDR2 SYDVKM, per germline. The CDR3 consists of 14 residues.

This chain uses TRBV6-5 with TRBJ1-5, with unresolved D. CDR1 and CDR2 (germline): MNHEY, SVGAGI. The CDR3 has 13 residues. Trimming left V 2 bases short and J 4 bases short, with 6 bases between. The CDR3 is CASSYGVNQPQHF. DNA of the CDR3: TGTGCCAGCAGTTACGGGGTGAATCAGCCCCAGCATTTT.

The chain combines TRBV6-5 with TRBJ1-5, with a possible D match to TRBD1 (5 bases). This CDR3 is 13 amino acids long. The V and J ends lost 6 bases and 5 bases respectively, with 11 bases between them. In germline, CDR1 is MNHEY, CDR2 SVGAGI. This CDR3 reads CASSSGPHQPQHF. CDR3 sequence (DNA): TGTGCCAGCAGCTCGGGGCCACATCAGCCCCAGCATTTT.

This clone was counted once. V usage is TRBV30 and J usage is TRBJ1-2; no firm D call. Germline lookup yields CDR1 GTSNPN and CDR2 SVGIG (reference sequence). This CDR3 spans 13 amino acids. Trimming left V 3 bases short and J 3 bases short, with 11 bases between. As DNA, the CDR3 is TGTGCCTGGAGGGACGGGGTAGACTATGGCTACACCTTC. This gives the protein CAWRDGVDYGYTF.

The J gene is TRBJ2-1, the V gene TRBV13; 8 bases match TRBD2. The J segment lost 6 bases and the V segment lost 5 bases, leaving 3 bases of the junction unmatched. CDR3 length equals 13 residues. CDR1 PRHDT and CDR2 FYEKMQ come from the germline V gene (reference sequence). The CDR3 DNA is TGTGCCAGCAGCCCCGGACTAGCCAATGAGCAGTTCTTC. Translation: CASSPGLANEQFF.

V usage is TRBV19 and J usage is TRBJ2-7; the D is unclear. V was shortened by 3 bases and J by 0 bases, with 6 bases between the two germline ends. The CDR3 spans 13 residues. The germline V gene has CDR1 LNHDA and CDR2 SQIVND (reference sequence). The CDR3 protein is CASSILLSYEQYF. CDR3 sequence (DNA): TGTGCCAGTAGTATTTTACTCTCCTACGAGCAGTACTTC.